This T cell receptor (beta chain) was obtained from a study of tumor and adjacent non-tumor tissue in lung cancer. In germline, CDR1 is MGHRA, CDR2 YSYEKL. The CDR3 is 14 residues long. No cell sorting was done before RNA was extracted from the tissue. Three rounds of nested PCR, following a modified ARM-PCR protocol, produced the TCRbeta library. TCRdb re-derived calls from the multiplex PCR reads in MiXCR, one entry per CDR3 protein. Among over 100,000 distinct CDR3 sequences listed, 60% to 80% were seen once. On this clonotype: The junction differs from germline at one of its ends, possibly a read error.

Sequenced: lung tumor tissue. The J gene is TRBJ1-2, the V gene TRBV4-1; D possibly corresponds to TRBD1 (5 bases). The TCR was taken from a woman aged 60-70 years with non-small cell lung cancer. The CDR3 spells CSSSLRGTNYGYTF. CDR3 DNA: TGCTCCAGCAGCTTAAGGGGAACCAACTATGGCTACACCTTC.